Below are 18 T cell receptor beta chains sequenced from a single sample in a study of T cell repertoires in cytomegalovirus infection. TCRdb re-analysed the reads in MiXCR, keeping a single row per CDR3 protein. Of 510,000 or so distinct CDR3 sequences in the sample, more than 20% were seen once. Material: PBMCs. These receptors originate from a human donor in good health (CMV status not recorded). Some clones in this sample may be carry-over from other donors' samples.

The chain joins TRBV7-2 to TRBJ2-1; D not certain. Germline V CDR1 and CDR2: SGHTA, FQGNSA. Trimming took off 3 bases at V and 8 bases at J, with 17 bases between the two ends. This CDR3 comprises 15 residues. The CDR3 bases are TGTGCCAGCAGCTTGGTCCTTATAGCAAAGGATGAGCAGTTCTTC. Translation: CASSLVLIAKDEQFF.

The chain couples TRBV5-1 to TRBJ2-5; maybe TRBD2 (6 bases). Trimming pared 2 bases from V and 2 bases from J, leaving 16 bases between. The CDR3 totals 16 residues. The germline gives CDR1 SGHRS, CDR2 YFSETQ. CDR3 sequence: CASSLPTSRGQETQYF. The CDR3 region has the DNA TGCGCCAGCAGCTTACCCACCTCGCGGGGACAAGAGACCCAGTACTTC.

This clonotype was picked up many times. The chain uses TRBV4-1 and TRBJ2-1, with TRBD2 identical over 9 bases. The junction had 8 bases not matched to a gene; V was cut back by 3 bases and J by 2 bases. Germline V CDR1 and CDR2: MGHRA, YSYEKL. The CDR3 runs to 17 residues. The CDR3 protein is CASSHGSTSGAYNEQFF. CDR3 coding DNA: TGCGCCAGCAGCCATGGGTCGACTAGCGGAGCCTACAATGAGCAGTTCTTC.

This clonotype showed up many times. J is TRBJ2-2 and V is TRBV7-2, with 9 bases identical to TRBD1. Per germline, CDR1 SGHTA and CDR2 FQGNSA. The CDR3 sequence is 16 residues long. V gave up 1 base and J gave up 5 bases; unmatched junction bases: 5. The chain's CDR3 is CASSLDRTGATGELFF. CDR3 coding DNA: TGTGCCAGCAGCTTAGATAGGACAGGGGCGACCGGGGAGCTGTTTTTT.

This chain connects TRBV4-3 to TRBJ2-1; 8 nucleotides agree with TRBD2. In germline, CDR1 is LGHNA, CDR2 YSLEER. The ends lost 0 bases at V and 4 bases at J; junction bases unmatched: 5. The CDR3 runs 16 residues. This chain's CDR3 is CASSQDLTSGYNEQFF. The CDR3 DNA follows: TGCGCCAGCAGCCAAGATCTAACTAGCGGTTACAATGAGCAGTTCTTC.

This clonotype has ten or more counts. The chain recombines TRBV7-2 with TRBJ2-3; 12 positions match TRBD2. The CDR3 is 16 residues long. Germline CDR1 and CDR2: SGHTA and FQGNSA. Germline trimming cut 4 bases from V and 6 bases from J; bases unmatched to any gene: 8. The CDR3 bases are TGTGCCAGCAGCTACCGGACTAGCGGGACCGGGGATACGCAGTATTTT. This encodes CASSYRTSGTGDTQYF.

This clonotype was picked up a small number of times. V is TRBV2 and J is TRBJ2-1, with 7 bases aligning to TRBD1. V lost 5 bases, J lost 4 bases, and 8 bases stayed unmatched. CDR1 is SNHLY and CDR2 is FYNNEI in the germline V gene. This CDR3 has 15 residues. CDR3 loop: CASSRTGPPYNEQFF. CDR3 sequence (DNA): TGTGCCAGCAGTAGGACAGGTCCACCTTACAATGAGCAGTTCTTC.

The rearrangement joins TRBV28 to TRBJ2-5; the D gene is possibly TRBD2 (7 bases). V was trimmed by 9 bases and J by 1 base, leaving 18 bases between them. Looked up from germline, CDR1 is MDHEN and CDR2 is SYDVKM. This CDR3 comprises 15 residues. CDR3 region: CASSRGASGQETQYF. DNA for the CDR3: TGTGCCAGTTCGAGGGGGGCTAGCGGCCAAGAGACCCAGTACTTC.

This clonotype was seen more than once but under ten times. The chain uses TRBV2 and TRBJ2-1, with 10 bases aligning to TRBD2. CDR3 size: 14 residues. CDR1 SNHLY and CDR2 FYNNEI come from the germline V gene. Unmatched junction bases numbered 6, after V lost 4 bases and J lost 9 bases. The CDR3 sequence is CASSASGRGGEQFF. The CDR3 DNA sequence: TGTGCCAGCAGTGCTAGCGGGAGAGGGGGTGAGCAGTTCTTC.

The rearrangement links TRBV29-1 to TRBJ2-3; 7 bases fit TRBD2. Germline CDR1 is SQVTM and CDR2 is ANQGSEA. V was pared by 3 bases and J by 0 bases, with 3 bases of the junction left unmatched. This CDR3 spans 14 amino acids. The CDR3: CSVDLGLSTDTQYF. The DNA for the CDR3 is TGCAGCGTTGACCTGGGACTAAGCACAGATACGCAGTATTTT.

This clonotype was recorded at least ten times. Since a much larger clone is just one base distant, this may be a read error. The V gene is TRBV7-9, the J gene TRBJ2-7; TRBD1 aligns across 8 bases. Germline V CDR1 and CDR2: SEHNR, FQNEAQ (reference sequence). The length of the CDR3 is 14 residues. V trimming: 3 bases; J trimming: 1 base; junction bases outside the gene matches: 2. The CDR3 bases are TGTGCCAGCAGCTTTGGGGACAGGTCCTACGAGCAGTACTTC. Amino acids: CASSFGDRSYEQYF.

V usage is TRBV6-2 or TRBV6-3 and J usage is TRBJ1-2; D is ambiguous. The CDR3 consists of 14 residues. Trimming took off 10 bases at V and 3 bases at J, with 18 bases between the two ends. Germline V gives CDR1 MNHEY, CDR2 SVGEGT. CDR3 residues: CATHEEGRHYGYTF. CDR3 DNA: TGTGCCACCCACGAGGAAGGACGCCACTATGGCTACACCTTC.

The chain joins TRBV7-6 to TRBJ2-5; TRBD1 might be the D (6 bases). From germline, CDR1 is SGHVS and CDR2 FNYEAQ. The CDR3 runs to 14 residues. Trimming stripped 0 bases from V and 5 bases from J, with 10 bases between. The DNA for the CDR3 is TGTGCCAGCAGCTTAGCTACAGGGTGGGAGACCCAGTACTTC. This encodes CASSLATGWETQYF.

At least ten counts were recorded for this clonotype. The rearrangement uses TRBV12-3 or TRBV12-4 and TRBJ2-3, with unresolved D. The length of the CDR3 is 13 residues. The V end was cut by 7 bases, the J end by 6 bases, with 14 bases between. The CDR3 DNA sequence: TGTGCCAGCATCTCGGGCCTCGAGGATACGCAGTATTTT. This gives the protein CASISGLEDTQYF.

The gene calls are TRBV24-1 and TRBJ1-1, with D tentatively TRBD1 (5 bases). Per the germline V gene, CDR1 is KGHDR and CDR2 is SFDVKD. The CDR3 is made up of 13 amino acids. V lost 9 bases to trimming and J lost 1 base, with 11 bases between them. CDR3 coding DNA: TGTGCCACCGGGCAGGGAGGGAACACTGAAGCTTTCTTT. Translating gives CATGQGGNTEAFF.

This clonotype was observed many times. The J gene is TRBJ1-2, the V gene TRBV7-2; 7 bases are a match to TRBD1. CDR1 and CDR2 (germline): SGHTA, FQGNSA. V lost 3 bases and J lost 8; bases outside the gene matches: 6. The length of the CDR3 is 13 residues. The chain's CDR3 is CASSLTGIKGYTF. Here the CDR3 DNA reads TGTGCCAGCAGCTTGACAGGGATAAAGGGCTACACCTTC.

This clonotype was detected a few times. The chain is built from TRBV24-1 and TRBJ2-5; D might be TRBD1 or TRBD2, each matching 5 bases. Trimming stripped 10 bases from V and 4 bases from J, with 18 bases between. From germline, CDR1 is KGHDR and CDR2 SFDVKD. The CDR3 extends over 14 amino acids. The CDR3 DNA reads as TGTGCCACACGGGATTCAGGGCCCCGAGAGACCCAGTACTTC. Protein product: CATRDSGPRETQYF.

The rearrangement joins TRBV7-2 to TRBJ1-1, with no clear D. Trimming shortened V by 7 bases and J by 0 bases, and 9 bases separated the two germline ends. Per germline, CDR1 SGHTA and CDR2 FQGNSA. The CDR3 contains 13 residues. CDR3 residues: CASMEPMNTEAFF. The CDR3 DNA reads TGTGCCAGCATGGAACCCATGAACACTGAAGCTTTCTTT.